This TCR beta chain was captured by sequencing in a study of sequential checkpoint blockade in melanoma (dated by TCRdb to between 2019 and 2020). Concerning the study at large: Patients were randomized 1:1 to first-line nivolumab followed by ipilimumab (arm A) or ipilimumab followed by nivolumab (arm B). Maintenance nivolumab came after each of the two trial sequences. DNA from 75 to 95 pretreatment melanoma tumor samples underwent TCRbeta immunosequencing. For about two dozen patients, matched tumor biopsies were obtained before treatment and at week 13, following single-agent nivolumab (arm A) or ipilimumab (arm B). Around three quarters of the matched pre- and post-treatment tumor biopsy pairs came from the same lesion. On the study overall, not on this receptor specifically: In the nivolumab-first arm (arm A), pretreatment tumor TIL clonality was associated with response (P = .04). The model for predicting response that combines TCR metrics with mutation burden needs to be validated in larger, independent patient cohorts. Within-arm analyses of tumor T-cell fraction were constrained by small sample sizes and reduced statistical power. PD-L1 staining and CD8+ T-cell counts correlated with tumor T-cell fraction and clonality, whereas mutational load did not. Clinical benefit was about 30 times more likely to be achieved by patients whose tumor T-cell fraction and clonality increased by week 13.

TCRbeta CDR3 regions were immunosequenced from genomic DNA with the immunoSEQ Assay. Genomic DNA was amplified by bias-controlled multiplex PCR before high-throughput sequencing. In the source study's methods: To quantify the absolute abundance of each unique TCRbeta CDR3 region, the sequences were collapsed and filtered. Clonality, defined as 1 minus Pielou's evenness, was calculated using only productive rearrangements. Tumor T-cell fraction was calculated by normalizing TCRbeta template counts to usable DNA, which was estimated from several housekeeping genes. A previously published method was used to identify clones whose frequencies were significantly greater in on-treatment samples than in baseline samples. Entries here come from immuneACCESS through TCRdb and include only in-frame sequences with V and J called. Some clones fail to appear in such tables; in the studies checked, an unresolved V gene covers under half of the shortfall, and the cause of the remainder is unknown. V and J calls plus clone size are reproduced from that table; the DNA served to infer D and trimming. In all, the sample holds roughly 36,000 clones, and over 30% of those were seen once. The ten biggest clones cover more than 1.5% of the sample.

Read against the paper, the sample's treatment or condition label means: randomized to nivolumab then ipilimumab (arm A) or the reverse (arm B). No trial patient had received prior DNA-damaging chemotherapy. The samples were obtained from melanoma patients enrolled in CheckMate 064, an open-label, randomized phase II trial testing sequential checkpoint blockade. Genomic DNA from formalin-fixed paraffin-embedded (FFPE) tissue samples was used for tumor TCR sequencing. Trimming takes 3 bases from V and 4 bases from J, and the germline ends sit 12 bases apart. From its cysteine to its phenylalanine, the CDR3 spans 14 amino acids. The only DNA kept is the CDR3, 42 bases in frame from the first base. The germline V gene supplies CDR1 MNHGY and CDR2 SAAAGT. Worth noting for this clone: Its antigen specificity is not known. Base qualities are missing; no much larger clone stands one base away.

The chain employs TRBV6-8 and TRBJ1-2, and the D gene may be TRBD1, 6 bases matching. The starting material was tumor tissue (inferred from file names), obtained from a patient given nivolumab and ipilimumab in sequence. The sequence was collected from a human donor with melanoma. The DNA is as follows: TGTGCCAGCAGTTATCTGGGGGCCACCTATGGCTACACCTTC. This codes for CASSYLGATYGYTF.